These 27 T cell receptor beta chains originate from one sample sequenced in a study of beta chain features in type 1 diabetes. Findings of the study overall: Among all four CD4+ subsets, Type 1 diabetes patients had TCRB CDR3s that were moderately but significantly shorter.

Their antigens remain unidentified. TCRB transcripts that were expressed got sequenced, as all of the isolated RNA had been reverse transcribed. Only in-frame clones appear in the TCRdb table, and some are missing; sequencing was by immunoSEQ multiplex PCR. Of 100,000 to 150,000 clones listed, around 10% are singletons. Sequencing was performed on central memory CD4+ T cells from blood. The receptors were sampled from a man aged 30 to 45 with type 1 diabetes.

V gene TRBV7-9 combines with J gene TRBJ2-7; no firm D call. Trimming stripped 1 base from V and 2 bases from J, with 9 bases between. Germline CDR1 is SEHNR and CDR2 is FQNEAQ (reference sequence). The CDR3 spans 14 residues. The CDR3 is CASSLVSRTYEQYF. CDR3 DNA: TGTGCCAGCAGCTTAGTTTCCAGGACCTACGAGCAGTACTTC.

The chain joins TRBV19 to TRBJ1-1; 11 nucleotides line up with TRBD1. Per the germline V gene, CDR1 is LNHDA and CDR2 is SQIVND (reference sequence). The CDR3 has 17 amino acids. V gave up 3 bases and J gave up 5 bases; unmatched junction bases: 11. The CDR3, as DNA: TGTGCCAGTAGTATGTCCGGGACAGGGGGACGGGATACTGAAGCTTTCTTT. It specifies CASSMSGTGGRDTEAFF.

This clone was found a few times. The chain links TRBV12-5 to TRBJ2-5; D is uncertain. V gave up 7 bases and J gave up 1 base, with 4 bases separating them. Germline CDR1 LGHNT, CDR2 FRNRAP. The CDR3 sequence is 11 residues long. This chain's CDR3 is CASALQETQYF. CDR3 bases: TGTGCTAGTGCCCTCCAAGAGACCCAGTACTTC.

The chain combines TRBV19 with TRBJ1-1; D is ambiguous. This CDR3 is 12 amino acids long. V gave up 8 bases and J gave up 2 bases, with 9 bases separating them. The germline V gene encodes CDR1 LNHDA and CDR2 SQIVND (reference sequence). CDR3 loop: CASPSGNTEAFF. The CDR3 nucleotides are TGTGCCAGTCCCTCGGGTAACACTGAAGCTTTCTTT.

This clone was recorded a few times. V usage is TRBV7-8 and J usage is TRBJ2-3, with 11 bases identical to TRBD2. The germline gives CDR1 SGHVS, CDR2 FQNEAQ. V shed 5 bases and J 1 base; nucleotides not matched to a gene: 8. CDR3 length: 17 amino acids. CDR3 loop: CASSATLAGAGTDTQYF. In nucleotides, the CDR3 is TGTGCCAGCAGCGCCACACTAGCGGGGGCCGGCACAGATACGCAGTATTTT.

This sequence joins TRBV12-5 and TRBJ2-3, with 7 bases lining up with TRBD1. The CDR3 consists of 13 residues. Germline V gene sequence: CDR1 LGHNT, CDR2 FRNRAP. V was clipped by 7 bases and J by 6 bases; unmatched bases: 7. This chain's CDR3 is CASALTGSDTQYF. The CDR3 coding sequence is TGTGCTAGTGCCCTGACAGGGTCCGATACGCAGTATTTT.

This clone was detected only a few times. The rearrangement links TRBV27 to TRBJ1-1; TRBD1 aligns across 9 bases. This CDR3 spans 14 amino acids. Trimming cost V 7 bases and J 1 base; bases outside gene matches: 4. The germline CDR1 and CDR2 sequences are MNHEY and SMNVEV (reference sequence). The CDR3 DNA is TGTGCCAGCACCCGGGGACAGGGGAACACTGAAGCTTTCTTT. Its protein product is CASTRGQGNTEAFF.

The rearrangement uses TRBV4-3 and TRBJ1-5; TRBD1 matches at 7 bases. The CDR3 spans 14 residues. The V gene's germline CDR1 is LGHNA and CDR2 YSLEER. Germline trimming cut 3 bases from V and 1 base from J; bases unmatched to any gene: 0. CDR3 loop: CASSQDRSNQPQHF. CDR3 coding DNA: TGCGCCAGCAGCCAGGACAGGAGCAATCAGCCCCAGCATTTT.

This clone occurred a few times. This chain uses TRBV28 with TRBJ2-7; 7 bases are shared with TRBD1. The CDR3 runs to 15 residues. Germline CDR1 reads MDHEN; CDR2 reads SYDVKM. Losses at the gene ends were 1 base for V and 3 bases for J; bases not matched to a gene: 6. CDR3 coding DNA: TGTGCCAGCAGTTTATCCGGGACAGAGTTCTACGAGCAGTACTTC. Its translation is CASSLSGTEFYEQYF.

This clone was observed many times. The V gene is TRBV5-4, the J gene TRBJ1-3; TRBD1 aligns across 7 bases. The germline V gene has CDR1 SGHNT and CDR2 YYREEE (reference sequence). This CDR3 is built from 14 residues. V gave up 6 bases and J gave up 1 base; unmatched junction bases: 4. The CDR3 DNA reads TGTGCCAGCAAAACGACAGGGTCTGGAAACACCATATATTTT. Protein sequence: CASKTTGSGNTIYF.

This clone occurred many times. V is TRBV29-1 and J is TRBJ2-3, with 8 bases fitting TRBD2. The CDR3 is 15 residues long. Germline V gene sequence: CDR1 SQVTM, CDR2 ANQGSEA. The ends lost 6 bases at V and 5 bases at J; junction bases unmatched: 13. CDR3 sequence: CSVRGGTTLGDTQYF. In DNA, the CDR3 is TGCAGCGTCCGGGGGGGGACTACCCTGGGAGATACGCAGTATTTT.

The chain employs TRBV14 and TRBJ1-5; no firm D call. This CDR3 has 13 amino acids. With 1 base removed from V and 9 bases from J, the gap between germline ends came to 10 bases. Per germline, CDR1 SGHDN and CDR2 FVKESK. The CDR3 DNA reads as TGTGCCAGCAGCCAAGTAGTCGCGGGGCCCCAGCATTTT. Translation: CASSQVVAGPQHF.

The rearrangement uses TRBV6-5 and TRBJ2-7, with 7 bases that match TRBD1. V shed 6 bases and J 2 bases; nucleotides not matched to a gene: 7. Germline V gene data show CDR1 as MNHEY and CDR2 as SVGAGI. This CDR3 region has 14 residues. Here the CDR3 reads CASRETGITYEQYF. Here the CDR3 DNA reads TGTGCCAGCAGGGAGACAGGGATCACCTACGAGCAGTACTTC.

In its sample, this clone was seen a few times. The J gene is TRBJ1-4, the V gene TRBV28; D uncertain. Trimming took off 7 bases at V and 5 bases at J, with 14 bases between the two ends. Per the germline V gene, CDR1 is MDHEN and CDR2 is SYDVKM. The CDR3 totals 14 residues. As DNA, the CDR3 is TGTGCCAGCAACCCCCCGGGGTTCAATGAAAAACTGTTTTTT. Translated: CASNPPGFNEKLFF. The full variable domain, its missing parts supplied by reference TRBV28 and TRBJ1-4, is DVKVTQSSRYLVKRTGEKVFLECVQDMDHENMFWYRQDPGLGLRLIYFSYDVKMKEKGDIPEGYSVSREKKERFSLILESASTNQTSMYLCASNPPGFNEKLFFGSGTQLSVL.

In nucleotides, the CDR3 is TGTGCCAGCGGTGGGTCGTCTAGGGGCGGCTACACCTTC. Residues: CASGGSSRGGYTF. The chain couples TRBV19 to TRBJ1-2; D is possibly TRBD1 (5 bases). The ends were cut back, 9 bases at V and 8 bases at J, with 19 bases in the middle. Germline lookup yields CDR1 LNHDA and CDR2 SQIVND (reference sequence). The length of the CDR3 is 13 residues.

J is TRBJ2-5 and V is TRBV5-1; D might be TRBD2 (6 bases). The CDR3 is made up of 16 amino acids. The germline gives CDR1 SGHRS, CDR2 YFSETQ. Trimming pared 0 bases from V and 5 bases from J, leaving 17 bases between. The CDR3 loop is CASSLGGAFGGETQYF. The DNA for the CDR3 is TGCGCCAGCAGCTTGGGAGGAGCGTTTGGAGGGGAGACCCAGTACTTC. The entire variable domain, with the rest obtained from reference TRBV5-1 and TRBJ2-5, is as follows: KAGVTQTPRYLIKTRGQQVTLSCSPISGHRSVSWYQQTPGQGLQFLFEYFSETQRNKGNFPGRFSGRQFSNSRSEMNVSTLELGDSALYLCASSLGGAFGGETQYFGPGTRLLVL.

There are a few counts of this clone. V and J are TRBV5-1 and TRBJ2-3; D unclear. In germline, CDR1 is SGHRS, CDR2 YFSETQ. The V gene lost 2 bases and the J gene lost 7 bases, with 8 bases spanning the gap. The CDR3 is 12 amino acids. CDR3: CASSLDSNTQYF. DNA for the CDR3: TGCGCCAGCAGCTTAGACTCGAATACGCAGTATTTT.

This clone was seen only a few times. V and J are TRBV5-1 and TRBJ2-2; 10 bases match TRBD1. This CDR3 region has 15 residues. Germline V gene sequence: CDR1 SGHRS, CDR2 YFSETQ. The junction had 6 bases not matched to a gene; V was cut back by 4 bases and J by 6 bases. CDR3 residues: CASSVRDRGAGELFF. The DNA for the CDR3 is TGCGCCAGCAGCGTCCGGGACAGGGGAGCCGGGGAGCTGTTTTTT.

This clone was recorded many times. Distinct nucleotide sequences in the sample also encode this CDR3. The chain employs TRBV9 and TRBJ1-3; 11 bases map to TRBD1. The germline CDR1 and CDR2 sequences are SGDLS and YYNGEE. After removal of 3 bases from V and 4 bases from J, the junction contained 6 bases not matched to a gene. The CDR3 runs 16 residues. CDR3: CASSAGQGARGNTIYF. In DNA form, the CDR3 reads TGTGCCAGCAGCGCCGGACAGGGGGCGCGAGGAAACACCATATATTTT.

This rearrangement joins TRBV6-6 to TRBJ2-3; 7 positions agree with TRBD2. V lost 6 bases and J lost 2; bases outside the gene matches: 5. The CDR3 has 14 residues. Germline V gene data show CDR1 as MNHNY and CDR2 as SVGAGI (reference sequence). The CDR3 nucleotides read TGTGCCAGCAGCCCAGCGGGGATCACAGATACGCAGTATTTT. It specifies CASSPAGITDTQYF.

The chain uses TRBV9 and TRBJ2-1, with 7 positions matching TRBD1. There are 15 residues in the CDR3. Germline-derived CDR1 and CDR2 are SGDLS and YYNGEE. V was pared by 1 base and J by 0 bases, with 1 base of the junction left unmatched. For the CDR3, the DNA is TGTGCCAGCAGCGTACAGGGGGTCTCCTACAATGAGCAGTTCTTC. Translating gives CASSVQGVSYNEQFF.

This clone was picked up a small number of times. This CDR3 is also generated by other DNA sequences in the sample. The gene calls are TRBV20-1 and TRBJ2-5; TRBD2 aligns across 7 bases. The CDR3 totals 11 residues. The germline gives CDR1 DFQATT, CDR2 SNEGSKA (reference sequence). V shed 6 bases, J shed 5 bases, and the junction held 3 bases outside the gene matches. CDR3 sequence reads: CSARDYETQYF. CDR3 nucleotide sequence: TGCAGTGCCAGGGACTATGAGACCCAGTACTTC.

In its sample, this clone was seen a few times. The gene calls are TRBV11-2 and TRBJ2-3; 10 bases are shared with TRBD2. The CDR3 loop spans 16 amino acids. The V gene's germline CDR1 is SGHAT and CDR2 FQNNGV. With 5 bases clipped from V and 5 bases from J, the junction kept 10 bases outside the gene matches. The CDR3 nucleotides are TGTGCCAGCAGCCCCCAGCGGGGGGGCCTGTTAGATACGCAGTATTTT. It translates to CASSPQRGGLLDTQYF.

A few counts support this clone. V is TRBV5-1 and J is TRBJ2-3; D is unclear. V lost 0 bases, J lost 8 bases, and 7 bases lay in between. The CDR3 totals 12 residues. Germline values: CDR1 SGHRS, CDR2 YFSETQ. CDR3 sequence: CASSLDSTTQYF. DNA of the CDR3: TGCGCCAGCAGCTTGGACAGCACTACGCAGTATTTT.

This chain links TRBV7-8 with TRBJ2-7; no clear D gene. Germline CDR1 and CDR2: SGHVS and FQNEAQ. The CDR3 is made up of 14 amino acids. V lost 1 base to trimming and J lost 4 bases, with 11 bases between them. CDR3 residues: CASSLGVGAYEQYF. The DNA for the CDR3 is TGTGCCAGCAGCTTAGGGGTCGGAGCATACGAGCAGTACTTC.

This clone was seen a few times. This chain connects TRBV5-1 to TRBJ1-2; D is undetermined. Germline values: CDR1 SGHRS, CDR2 YFSETQ. The CDR3 runs to 13 residues. Trimming took off 4 bases at V and 7 bases at J, with 14 bases between the two ends. The CDR3 region has the DNA TGCGCCAGCAGCCAGGTACCGAACAGTGGCTACACCTTC. Translating it yields CASSQVPNSGYTF.

The V call is TRBV10-3, the J call TRBJ1-2; 8 bases fit TRBD1. V lost 2 bases and J lost 6; bases outside the gene matches: 5. CDR1 and CDR2 (germline): ENHRY, SYGVKD. The length of the CDR3 is 14 residues. CDR3 amino acids: CAISEGDRFHGYTF. The CDR3 bases are TGTGCCATCAGTGAGGGGGACAGGTTCCATGGCTACACCTTC.